This TCR beta chain comes out of a study of blood T cell repertoires in COVID-19. Those enrolled, adults aged 18 to 89 years, came from roughly 22 US areas. The germline V gene encodes CDR1 SGHRS and CDR2 YFSETQ. V lost 1 base, J lost 0 bases, and 11 bases lay in between. The CDR3 length is 16 residues. Generated by immunoSEQ multiplex PCR, the TCRdb table keeps only in-frame clones and is missing some. This sample has approximately 280,000 clones, with about 89% found just once. The V gene is TRBV5-1, the J gene TRBJ2-1, with D possibly being TRBD1 (6 bases). The TCR originated in a young woman who had recovered from COVID-19. The sequenced sample was PBMCs or T cells enriched from blood (not recorded which). The CDR3 loop reads CASSLNQGSSYNEQFF. The CDR3 DNA is TGCGCCAGCAGCTTGAATCAGGGGAGCTCCTACAATGAGCAGTTCTTC.